The text below deals with one T cell receptor beta chain. Its antigen remains undetermined. There are no base qualities to consult, and no much larger clone falls within one base. The data were obtained in a study of CD8 T cells in Susac syndrome (dated by TCRdb to between 2018 and 2020). About the study as a whole: The study used repertoire sequencing to test whether antigen drove CD8+ T cell activation and differentiation in Susac syndrome. CD8+ T cell repertoire clonality was compared between 11 to 12 healthy donors, approximately 14 Susac syndrome patients and approximately 16 multiple sclerosis patients. Study-level results and caveats: The number of individuals in the TCR sequencing and HLA analysis was acknowledged as relatively small.

The germline ends are 9 bases apart after V is trimmed by 4 bases and J by 0 bases. Via the germline V gene, CDR1 is SNHLY and CDR2 FYNNEI. The CDR3, from cysteine to phenylalanine, totals 14 residues. The entry retains the CDR3 DNA only, 42 bases that are in frame from base 1. High-throughput TCR beta sequencing profiled peripheral blood CD8+ and CD4+ T cells from healthy donors, Susac syndrome patients and multiple sclerosis patients. The multiple sclerosis controls were treatment-naive patients who had stable or active relapsing-remitting disease and met the revised McDonald criteria. CD8+ TEMRA cells were enriched by FACS, while bulk CD8+ and CD4+ T cells were purified by magnetic negative isolation. Blood was drawn into EDTA tubes, processed within 24 hours, and PBMCs were isolated by density gradient centrifugation. PBMCs intended for TCR sequencing were cryopreserved in liquid nitrogen and were subsequently thawed in a 37 degrees C water bath. The sorted or isolated CD4+, CD8+ and CD8+ TEMRA cells reached a purity of at least 90%.

RNA was extracted using the RNeasy kit, and roughly 0.45 to 1 ug of the RNA was reverse transcribed with random hexamers. TCR beta CDR3 regions were amplified with the immunoSEQ multiplex PCR assay covering 54 Vbeta and 13 Jbeta segments. PCR amplification bias was corrected by using a synthetic template baseline for primer optimization and computational correction. Regarding the original processing steps: Reads were assigned to V, D and J genes according to IMGT and analyzed in immunoSEQ Analyzer, with only productive sequences retained. Clonality was computed as one minus Shannon entropy normalized by log2 of the number of productive unique sequences. For each patient and control, public and private clones were evaluated within the 100 most prevalent clones. Clones were defined as Susac-specific when absent from the healthy and MS cohorts, from approximately 1,100 published viral clones and from other ImmuneACCESS disease sequences. TCRdb redid the processing of the public reads, applying fastp at Q25 and MiXCR, and retained in-frame beta chains. Every entry covers one CDR3 protein and lists the most common genes and DNA from its rows. TCRdb assigned the V and J calls; the authors' analysis was not used. The sample table shows some 52,000 distinct CDR3 sequences, and 90% to 95% are seen once. Roughly 0.5% of the sample goes to the ten largest clones.

This chain is built from TRBV2 and TRBJ2-5; the D gene remains uncertain. Input material: CD8+ T cells from PBMCs. The origin of this receptor is a human donor with multiple sclerosis. The CDR3 loop reads CASSVQVDQETQYF. The nucleotide sequence reads as follows: TGTGCCAGCAGTGTCCAGGTTGACCAAGAGACCCAGTACTTC.